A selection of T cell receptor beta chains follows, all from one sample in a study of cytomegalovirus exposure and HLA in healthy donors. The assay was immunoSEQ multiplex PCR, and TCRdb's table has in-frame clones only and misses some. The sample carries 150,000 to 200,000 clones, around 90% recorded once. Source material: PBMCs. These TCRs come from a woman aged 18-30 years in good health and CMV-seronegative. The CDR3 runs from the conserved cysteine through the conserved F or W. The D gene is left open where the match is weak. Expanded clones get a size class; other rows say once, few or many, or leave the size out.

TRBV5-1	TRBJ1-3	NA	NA	TGCGCCAGCAGCGAACAGGGCTCTGGAAACACCATATATTTT	CASSEQGSGNTIYF
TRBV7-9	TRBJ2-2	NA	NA	TGTGCCAGCAGCTTAAATGCTGACACCGGGGAGCTATTTTTT	CASSLNADTGELFF
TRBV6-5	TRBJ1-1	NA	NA	TGTGCCAGCAGTTACGTAGACCCCGGAGAAACTGAAGCTTTCTTT	CASSYVDPGETEAFF
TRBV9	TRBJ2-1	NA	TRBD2	TGTGCCAGCAGCGTGATTAGCGGGGGGAACCCTGGGAATGAGCAGTTCTTC	CASSVISGGNPGNEQFF
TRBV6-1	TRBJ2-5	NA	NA	TGTGCCAGCAGCGCCCTCGGCGGTCGAGAGACCCAGTACTTC	CASSALGGRETQYF
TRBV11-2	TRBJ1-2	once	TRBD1	TGTGCCAGCAGCTTAGAAGGACAGGGCCACACCTTC	CASSLEGQGHTF
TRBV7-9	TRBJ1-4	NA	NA	TGTGCCAGCAGCTTAGGCAGGGGCGATGAAAAACTGTTTTTT	CASSLGRGDEKLFF
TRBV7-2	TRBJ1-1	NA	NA	TGTGCCAGCAGCTTTGTAACGGGGAACACTGAAGCTTTCTTT	CASSFVTGNTEAFF
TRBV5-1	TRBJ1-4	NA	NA	TGCGCCAGCAGCTTGTTACAGGGTGTACGCGGTGAAAAACTGTTTTTT	CASSLLQGVRGEKLFF
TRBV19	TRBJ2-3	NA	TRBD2	TGTGCCAGTAACAAACTAGCGGGAGGGCCCGCAGATACGCAGTATTTT	CASNKLAGGPADTQYF
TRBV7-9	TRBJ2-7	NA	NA	TGTTCCAGCAGCTTAGAGGGGGCCGGAGGGGGAGGCTACGAGCAGTACTTC	CSSSLEGAGGGGYEQYF
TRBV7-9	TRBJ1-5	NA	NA	TGTGCCAGCAGCCGAGGACTGAATCAGCCCCAGCATTTT	CASSRGLNQPQHF
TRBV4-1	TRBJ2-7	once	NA	TGCGCCAGCAGCCACCCGGGCAAGGGGACCTACGAGCAGTACTTC	CASSHPGKGTYEQYF
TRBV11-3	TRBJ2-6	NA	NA	TGTGCCAGCAGCCTGTTTGCCAACGTCCTGACTTTC	CASSLFANVLTF
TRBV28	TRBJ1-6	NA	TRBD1	TGTGCCAGCAGTTCGGGACAGGGATCCTCACCCCTCCACTTT	CASSSGQGSSPLHF
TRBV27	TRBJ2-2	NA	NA	TGTGCCAGCAGCTACGGGACTTCGAGCACCGGGGAGCTGTTTTTT	CASSYGTSSTGELFF
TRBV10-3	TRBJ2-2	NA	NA	TGTGCCATCAAGGGTTCCGGGGGGAACACCGGGGAGCTGTTTTTT	CAIKGSGGNTGELFF
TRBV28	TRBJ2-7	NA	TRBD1	TGTGCCAGCAGCCTAGGACAGGGTGGTAAAGAGCAGTACTTC	CASSLGQGGKEQYF
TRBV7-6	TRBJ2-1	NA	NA	TGTGCCAGCAGCTCCCGCCGGGAGACTTACAATGAGCAGTTCTTC	CASSSRRETYNEQFF
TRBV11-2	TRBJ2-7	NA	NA	TGTGCCAGCAGCTTAGGAGGCCAGGGGACTACCTACGAGCAGTACTTC	CASSLGGQGTTYEQYF
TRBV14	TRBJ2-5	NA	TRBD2	TGTGCCAGCAGCCAAGAGGGGGTGGGACTAGGAGTAGAGACCCAGTACTTC	CASSQEGVGLGVETQYF
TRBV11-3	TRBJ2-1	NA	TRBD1	TGTGCCAGCAGCCCCGGGACAGGGGATCGCCCTTCCTACAATGAGCAGTTCTTC	CASSPGTGDRPSYNEQFF
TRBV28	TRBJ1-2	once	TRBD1	TGTGCCAGCAGTTTCCAGGGGGTAGCAGATGGCTACACCTTC	CASSFQGVADGYTF
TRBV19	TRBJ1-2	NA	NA	TGTGCCAGTAGTATTTGGGGGGATCGGCGCTATGGCTACACCTTC	CASSIWGDRRYGYTF
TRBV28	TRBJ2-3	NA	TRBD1	TGTGCCAGCAGTTCTGCCGGGACAGGGGGGGATGATACGCAGTATTTT	CASSSAGTGGDDTQYF
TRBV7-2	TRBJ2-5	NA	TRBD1	TGTGCCAGCAGCTTAGCGGGTACAGGGGAGGAGACCCAGTACTTC	CASSLAGTGEETQYF
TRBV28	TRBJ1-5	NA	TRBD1	TGTGCCACCACGGTGGACAGGGGTAATCAGCCCCAGCATTTT	CATTVDRGNQPQHF
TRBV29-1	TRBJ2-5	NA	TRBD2	TGCAGCGTTGAAAGAGGAGCGGGAGGGCCTCAAGAGACCCAGTACTTC	CSVERGAGGPQETQYF
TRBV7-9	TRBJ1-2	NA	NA	TGTGCCAGCAGCTTGGGGGGTAGGGTCTACACCTTC	CASSLGGRVYTF
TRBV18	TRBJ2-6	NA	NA	TGTGCCAGCTCACGACAGTTGACAGGGGCCAACGTCCTGACTTTC	CASSRQLTGANVLTF
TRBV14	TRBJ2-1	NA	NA	TGTGCCAGCAGCCAAACTAGTTACTACAATGAGCAGTTCTTC	CASSQTSYYNEQFF
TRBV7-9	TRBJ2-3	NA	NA	TGTGCCAGCAATATACAGGGCCTCACAGATACGCAGTATTTT	CASNIQGLTDTQYF
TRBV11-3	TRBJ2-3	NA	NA	TGTGCCAGCAGCCCAGAGGGCAGTTGGGCCACAGATACGCAGTATTTT	CASSPEGSWATDTQYF
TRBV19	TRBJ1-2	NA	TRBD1	TGTGCCAGTAGTATTCGTGAGGGGGCGAGAAATGGCTACACCTTC	CASSIREGARNGYTF
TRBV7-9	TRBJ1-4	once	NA	TGTGCCAGCAGCCATGTGGCAGGGCGTGAAAAACTATTTTTT	CASSHVAGREKLFF
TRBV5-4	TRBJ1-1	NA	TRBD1	TGTGCCAGCAGCTCCCTGGGTTCGGACAGGGACCGCGTAGCTTTCTTT	CASSSLGSDRDRVAFF
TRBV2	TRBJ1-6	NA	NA	TGTGCCAGCAGTGATTTGTGGAGAACAAGCTCCTATAATTCACCCCTCCACTTT	CASSDLWRTSSYNSPLHF
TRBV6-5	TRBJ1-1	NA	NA	TGTGCCAGCAGTTACTCCGACAAGAACACTGAAGCTTTCTTT	CASSYSDKNTEAFF
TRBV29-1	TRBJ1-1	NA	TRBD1	TGCAGCGTTGACAGGGGGGCCACTGAAGCTTTCTTT	CSVDRGATEAFF
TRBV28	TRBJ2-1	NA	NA	TGTGCCAGCAGTTTCAACTCACTCCAGGTCGTCTACAATGAGCAGTTCTTC	CASSFNSLQVVYNEQFF
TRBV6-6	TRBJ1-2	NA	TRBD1	TGTGCCAGCAGACCCGCTCACAGGGGGTTATCGGATGGCTACACCTTC	CASRPAHRGLSDGYTF
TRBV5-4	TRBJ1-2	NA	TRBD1	TGTGCCAGCAGCCTCCCGCGGGGACAGATCTCCGGCTACACCTTC	CASSLPRGQISGYTF
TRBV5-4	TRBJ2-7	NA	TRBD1	TGTGCCAGCAGCTCAGGACAGGGTGTTTGGGGATACGAGCAGTACTTC	CASSSGQGVWGYEQYF
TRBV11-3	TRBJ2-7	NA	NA	TGTGCCAGCAGTTGGCAGGGGAGCTACGAGCAGTACTTC	CASSWQGSYEQYF
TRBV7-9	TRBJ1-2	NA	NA	TGTTCCAGCCGTCAGGGGCACTATGGCTACACCTTC	CSSRQGHYGYTF
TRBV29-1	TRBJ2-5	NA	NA	TGCAGCGTTTTGGGGGCCTCGTACCAAGAGACCCAGTACTTC	CSVLGASYQETQYF
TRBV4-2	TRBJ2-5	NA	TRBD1	TGTGCCAGCAGCCAAGAAAGGGGACAGGGGGCCGAGACCCAGTACTTC	CASSQERGQGAETQYF
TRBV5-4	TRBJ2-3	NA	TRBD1	TGTGCCAGCAGCTCGCCCTGGGACAGGGGTATAGATACGCAGTATTTT	CASSSPWDRGIDTQYF
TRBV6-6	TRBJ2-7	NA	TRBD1	TGTGCCAGCAGCCGCCCCGGGGACAGATACTACGAGCAGTACTTC	CASSRPGDRYYEQYF
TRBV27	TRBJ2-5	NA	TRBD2	TGTGCCAGCAGTTTCATTCTTAGCGGGAGGCGAGAGACCCAGTACTTC	CASSFILSGRRETQYF
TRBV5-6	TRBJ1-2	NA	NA	TGTGCCAGCAGCCGGCCGGACAGCTCGAAAGGCTACACCTTC	CASSRPDSSKGYTF
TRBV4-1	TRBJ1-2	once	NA	TGCGCCAGCAGCCAAGATGGCCCGCGGTGGGGCTACACCTTC	CASSQDGPRWGYTF
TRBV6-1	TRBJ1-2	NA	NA	TGTGCCAGCAGTCACCTCGGGGAGGTCGGGAATGGCTACACCTTC	CASSHLGEVGNGYTF
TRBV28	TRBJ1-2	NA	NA	TGTGCCAGCAGTTTAGCTAAAAGCTATGGCTACACCTTC	CASSLAKSYGYTF
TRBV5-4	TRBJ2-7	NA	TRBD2	TGTGCCAGCAGCCCCAGGGAGGGGGAGCAGTACTTC	CASSPREGEQYF
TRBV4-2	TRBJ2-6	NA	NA	TGTGCCAGCAGCCATCCGGGGGCTGGGGCCAACGTCCTGACTTTC	CASSHPGAGANVLTF
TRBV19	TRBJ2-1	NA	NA	TGTGCCAGTAGTATGACAAGCTCCTACAATGAGCAGTTCTTC	CASSMTSSYNEQFF